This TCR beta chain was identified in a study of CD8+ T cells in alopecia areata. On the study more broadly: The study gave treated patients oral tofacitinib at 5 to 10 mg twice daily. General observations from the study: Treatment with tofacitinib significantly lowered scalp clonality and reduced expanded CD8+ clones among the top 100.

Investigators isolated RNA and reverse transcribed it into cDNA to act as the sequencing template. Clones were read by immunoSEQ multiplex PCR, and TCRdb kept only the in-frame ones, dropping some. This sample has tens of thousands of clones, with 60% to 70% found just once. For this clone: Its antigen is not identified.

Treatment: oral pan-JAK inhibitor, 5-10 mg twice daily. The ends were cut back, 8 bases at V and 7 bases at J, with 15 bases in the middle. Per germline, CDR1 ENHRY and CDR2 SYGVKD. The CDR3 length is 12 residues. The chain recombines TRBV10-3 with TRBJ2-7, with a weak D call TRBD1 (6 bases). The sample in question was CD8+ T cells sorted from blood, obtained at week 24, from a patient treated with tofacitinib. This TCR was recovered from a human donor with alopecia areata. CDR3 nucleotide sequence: TGTGCCATCGCAGGGGCGACAGGAGAGCAGTACTTC. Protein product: CAIAGATGEQYF.